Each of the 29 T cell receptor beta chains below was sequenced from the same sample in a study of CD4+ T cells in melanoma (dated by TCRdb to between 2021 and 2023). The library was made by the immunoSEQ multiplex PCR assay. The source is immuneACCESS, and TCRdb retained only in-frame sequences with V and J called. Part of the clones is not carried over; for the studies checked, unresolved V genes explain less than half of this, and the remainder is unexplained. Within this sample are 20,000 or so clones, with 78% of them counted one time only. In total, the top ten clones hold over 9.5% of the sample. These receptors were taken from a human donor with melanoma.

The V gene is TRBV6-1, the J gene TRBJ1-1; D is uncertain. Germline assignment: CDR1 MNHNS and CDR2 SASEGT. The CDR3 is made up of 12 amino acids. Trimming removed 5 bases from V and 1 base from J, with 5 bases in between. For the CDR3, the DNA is TGTGCCAGCAGTCTTGCGAACACTGAAGCTTTCTTT. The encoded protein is CASSLANTEAFF.

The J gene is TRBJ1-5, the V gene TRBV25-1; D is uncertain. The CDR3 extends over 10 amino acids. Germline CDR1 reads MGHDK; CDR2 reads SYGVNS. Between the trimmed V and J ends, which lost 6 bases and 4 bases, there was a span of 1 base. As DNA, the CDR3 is TGTGCCAGCAGAAATCAGCCCCAGCATTTT. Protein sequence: CASRNQPQHF. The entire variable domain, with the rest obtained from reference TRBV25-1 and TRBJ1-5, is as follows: EADIYQTPRYLVIGTGKKITLECSQTMGHDKMYWYQQDPGMELHLIHYSYGVNSTEKGDLSSESTVSRIRTEHFPLTLESARPSHTSQYLCASRNQPQHFGDGTRLSIL.

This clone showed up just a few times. The CDR3 is CASSSPAGGSEQFF. Here the CDR3 DNA reads TGTGCCAGCAGCTCCCCGGCGGGGGGGAGTGAGCAGTTCTTC. The genes are TRBV11-2 and TRBJ2-1; 9 positions match TRBD2. CDR1 and CDR2 from the germline V gene are SGHAT and FQNNGV. J lost 9 bases, V lost 4 bases, and 7 bases had no gene match. There are 14 residues in the CDR3.

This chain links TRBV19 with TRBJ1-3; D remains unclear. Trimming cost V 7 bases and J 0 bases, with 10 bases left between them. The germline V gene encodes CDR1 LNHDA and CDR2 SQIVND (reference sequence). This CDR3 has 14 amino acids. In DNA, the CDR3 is TGTGCCAGTATCTCTTTGAGCTCTGGAAACACCATATATTTT. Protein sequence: CASISLSSGNTIYF.

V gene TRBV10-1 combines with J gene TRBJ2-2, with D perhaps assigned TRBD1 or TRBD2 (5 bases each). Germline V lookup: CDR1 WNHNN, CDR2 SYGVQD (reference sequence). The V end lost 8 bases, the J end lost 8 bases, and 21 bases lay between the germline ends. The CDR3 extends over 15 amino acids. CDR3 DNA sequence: TGCGCCAGCTCCGATCGCTATCCGGGGCAAGGGGAGCTGTTTTTT. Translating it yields CASSDRYPGQGELFF.

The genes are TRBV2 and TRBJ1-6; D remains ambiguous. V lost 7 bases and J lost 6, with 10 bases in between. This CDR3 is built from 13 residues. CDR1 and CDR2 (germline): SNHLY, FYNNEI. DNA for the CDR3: TGTGCCAGCAAAGTAACTGTTAATTCACCCCTCCACTTT. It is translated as CASKVTVNSPLHF.

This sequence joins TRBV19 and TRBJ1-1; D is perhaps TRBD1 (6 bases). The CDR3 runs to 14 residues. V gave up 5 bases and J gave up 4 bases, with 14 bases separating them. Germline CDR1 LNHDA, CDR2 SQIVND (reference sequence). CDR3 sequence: CASSVQGRGTEAFF. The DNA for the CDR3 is TGTGCCAGTAGTGTACAGGGCCGTGGCACTGAAGCTTTCTTT.

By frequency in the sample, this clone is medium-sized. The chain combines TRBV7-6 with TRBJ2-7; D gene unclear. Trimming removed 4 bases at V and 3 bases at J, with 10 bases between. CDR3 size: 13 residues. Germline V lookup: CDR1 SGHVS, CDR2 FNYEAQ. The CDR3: CASSSGPNYEQYF. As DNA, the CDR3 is TGTGCCAGCAGCTCCGGCCCTAACTACGAGCAGTACTTC. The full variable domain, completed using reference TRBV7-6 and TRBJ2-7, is GAGVSQSPRYKVTKRGQDVALRCDPISGHVSLYWYRQALGQGPEFLTYFNYEAQQDKSGLPNDRFSAERPEGSISTLTIQRTEQRDSAMYRCASSSGPNYEQYFGPGTRLTVT.

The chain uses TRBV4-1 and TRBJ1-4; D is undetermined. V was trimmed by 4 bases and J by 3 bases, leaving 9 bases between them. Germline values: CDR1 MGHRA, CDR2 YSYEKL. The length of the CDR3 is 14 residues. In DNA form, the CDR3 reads TGCGCCAGCAGCCTCCGGGCCGCTAATGAAAAACTGTTTTTT. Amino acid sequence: CASSLRAANEKLFF.

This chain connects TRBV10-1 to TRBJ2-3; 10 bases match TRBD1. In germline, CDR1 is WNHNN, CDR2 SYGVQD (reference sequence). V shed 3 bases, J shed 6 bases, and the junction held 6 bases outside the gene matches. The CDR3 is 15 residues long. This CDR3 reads CASSDPGTGVDTQYF. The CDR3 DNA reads TGCGCCAGCAGTGATCCTGGGACAGGGGTCGATACGCAGTATTTT.

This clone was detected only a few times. CDR3 coding DNA: TGTGCCAGCAGCGTAGGGGAGGGTCGGACCGGGGAGCTGTTTTTT. It codes for CASSVGEGRTGELFF. This sequence joins TRBV9 and TRBJ2-2; the match to TRBD2 covers 7 bases. The CDR3 spans 15 residues. Germline CDR1 and CDR2: SGDLS and YYNGEE. V lost 0 bases to trimming and J lost 5 bases; unmatched junction nucleotides: 4.

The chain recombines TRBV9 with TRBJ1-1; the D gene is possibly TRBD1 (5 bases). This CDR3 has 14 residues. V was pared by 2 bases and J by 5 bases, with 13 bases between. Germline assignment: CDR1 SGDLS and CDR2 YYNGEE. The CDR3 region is CASSVRAERTEAFF. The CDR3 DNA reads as TGTGCCAGCAGCGTCAGGGCCGAGAGGACTGAAGCTTTCTTT. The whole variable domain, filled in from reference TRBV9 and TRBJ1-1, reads DSGVTQTPKHLITATGQRVTLRCSPRSGDLSVYWYQQSLDQGLQFLIQYYNGEERAKGNILERFSAQQFPDLHSELNLSSLELGDSALYFCASSVRAERTEAFFGQGTRLTVV.

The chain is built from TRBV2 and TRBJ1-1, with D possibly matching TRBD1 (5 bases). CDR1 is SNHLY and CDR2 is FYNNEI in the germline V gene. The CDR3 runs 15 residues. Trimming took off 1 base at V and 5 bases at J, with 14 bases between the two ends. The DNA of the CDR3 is TGTGCCAGCAGTGAAGGTAGAATTTGGGGGACTGAAGCTTTCTTT. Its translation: CASSEGRIWGTEAFF.

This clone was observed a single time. As DNA, the CDR3 is TGTGCCAGCAGTTACGAGCAGCAGGGCAATCAGCCCCAGCATTTT. It is translated as CASSYEQQGNQPQHF. This chain uses TRBV6-6 with TRBJ1-5; D is unclear. Germline values: CDR1 MNHNY, CDR2 SVGAGI (reference sequence). The ends were cut back, 2 bases at V and 2 bases at J, with 10 bases in the middle. This CDR3 is built from 15 residues.

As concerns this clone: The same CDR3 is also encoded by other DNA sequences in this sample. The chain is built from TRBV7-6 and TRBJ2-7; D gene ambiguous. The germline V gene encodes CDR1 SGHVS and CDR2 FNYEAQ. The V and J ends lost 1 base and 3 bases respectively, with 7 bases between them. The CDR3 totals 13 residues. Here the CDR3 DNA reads TGTGCCAGCAGCTTAGGGCCTAACTACGAGCAGTACTTC. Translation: CASSLGPNYEQYF. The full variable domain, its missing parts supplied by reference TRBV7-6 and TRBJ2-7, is GAGVSQSPRYKVTKRGQDVALRCDPISGHVSLYWYRQALGQGPEFLTYFNYEAQQDKSGLPNDRFSAERPEGSISTLTIQRTEQRDSAMYRCASSLGPNYEQYFGPGTRLTVT.

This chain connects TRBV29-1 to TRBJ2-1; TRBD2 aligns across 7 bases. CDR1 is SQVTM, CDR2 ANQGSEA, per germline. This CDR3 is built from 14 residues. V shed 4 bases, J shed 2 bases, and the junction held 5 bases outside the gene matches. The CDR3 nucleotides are TGCAGCGTTGGATTCGGGGGGACCTACAATGAGCAGTTCTTC. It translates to CSVGFGGTYNEQFF.

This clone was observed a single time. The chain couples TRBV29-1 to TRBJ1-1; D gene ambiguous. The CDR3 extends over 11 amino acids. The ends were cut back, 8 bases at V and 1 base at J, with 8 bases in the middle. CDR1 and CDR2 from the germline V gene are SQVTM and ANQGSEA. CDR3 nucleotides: TGCAGCTCCACAAGGAACACTGAAGCTTTCTTT. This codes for CSSTRNTEAFF.

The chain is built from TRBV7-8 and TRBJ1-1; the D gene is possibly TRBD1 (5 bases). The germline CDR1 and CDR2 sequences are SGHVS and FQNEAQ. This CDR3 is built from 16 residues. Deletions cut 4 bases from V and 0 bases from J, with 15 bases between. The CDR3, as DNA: TGTGCCAGCAGCTCAGGGTCCACAGAAATGAACACTGAAGCTTTCTTT. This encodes CASSSGSTEMNTEAFF.

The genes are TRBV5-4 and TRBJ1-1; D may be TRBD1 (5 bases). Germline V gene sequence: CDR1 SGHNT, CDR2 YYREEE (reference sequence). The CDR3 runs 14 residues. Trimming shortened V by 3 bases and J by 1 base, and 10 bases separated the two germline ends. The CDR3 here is CASSSGLQNTEAFF. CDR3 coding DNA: TGTGCCAGCAGCTCGGGACTCCAGAACACTGAAGCTTTCTTT. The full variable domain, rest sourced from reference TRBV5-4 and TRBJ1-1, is ETGVTQSPTHLIKTRGQQVTLRCSSQSGHNTVSWYQQALGQGPQFIFQYYREEENGRGNFPPRFSGLQFPNYSSELNVNALELDDSALYLCASSSGLQNTEAFFGQGTRLTVV.

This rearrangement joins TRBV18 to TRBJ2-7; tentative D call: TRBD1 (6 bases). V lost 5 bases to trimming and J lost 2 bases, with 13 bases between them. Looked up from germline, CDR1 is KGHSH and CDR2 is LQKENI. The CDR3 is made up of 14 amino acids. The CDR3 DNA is TGTGCCAGCTCAGAACAGGGTCCTACCTACGAGCAGTACTTC. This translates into CASSEQGPTYEQYF.

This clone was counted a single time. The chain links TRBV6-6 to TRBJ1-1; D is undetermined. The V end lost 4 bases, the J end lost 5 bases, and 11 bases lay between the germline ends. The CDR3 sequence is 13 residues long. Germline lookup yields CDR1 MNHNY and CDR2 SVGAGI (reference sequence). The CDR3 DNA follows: TGTGCCAGCAGTTCGCAAGGGAATACTGAAGCTTTCTTT. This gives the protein CASSSQGNTEAFF.

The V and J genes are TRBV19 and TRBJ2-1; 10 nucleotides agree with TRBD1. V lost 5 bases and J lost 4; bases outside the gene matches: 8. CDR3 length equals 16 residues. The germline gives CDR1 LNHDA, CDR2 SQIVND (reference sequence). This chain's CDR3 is CASSLPGTGVYNEQFF. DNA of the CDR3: TGTGCCAGTAGTTTGCCCGGGACAGGGGTATACAATGAGCAGTTCTTC.

The CDR3 protein is CASIGEGSGANVLTF. CDR3 nucleotide sequence: TGTGCCAGCATAGGGGAGGGCTCTGGGGCCAACGTCCTGACTTTC. The V gene is TRBV6-6, the J gene TRBJ2-6; 7 nucleotides agree with TRBD2. The CDR3 extends over 15 amino acids. Germline V gene data show CDR1 as MNHNY and CDR2 as SVGAGI (reference sequence). After removal of 7 bases from V and 0 bases from J, the junction contained 3 bases not matched to a gene.

The CDR3 protein is CASSQRASSYNEQFF. The CDR3 DNA is TGTGCCAGCAGCCAAAGGGCGAGCTCCTACAATGAGCAGTTCTTC. The chain is built from TRBV2 and TRBJ2-1, with D uncertain. Germline CDR1 and CDR2: SNHLY and FYNNEI. The CDR3 is 15 amino acids. V was shortened by 6 bases and J by 0 bases, with 12 bases between the two germline ends.

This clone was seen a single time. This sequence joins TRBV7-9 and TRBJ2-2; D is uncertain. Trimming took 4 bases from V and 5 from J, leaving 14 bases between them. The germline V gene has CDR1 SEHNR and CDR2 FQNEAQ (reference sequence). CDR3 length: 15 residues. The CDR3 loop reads CASSSGPGATGELFF. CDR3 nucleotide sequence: TGTGCCAGCAGCTCCGGACCCGGAGCGACCGGGGAGCTGTTTTTT.

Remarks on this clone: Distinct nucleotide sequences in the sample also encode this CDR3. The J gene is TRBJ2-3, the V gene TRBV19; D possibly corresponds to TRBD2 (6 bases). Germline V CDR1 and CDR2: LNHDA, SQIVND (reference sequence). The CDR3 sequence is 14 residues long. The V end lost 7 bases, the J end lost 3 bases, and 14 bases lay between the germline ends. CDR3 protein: CASKRAGSTDTQYF. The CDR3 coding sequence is TGTGCCAGTAAGCGGGCTGGGAGTACAGATACGCAGTATTTT.

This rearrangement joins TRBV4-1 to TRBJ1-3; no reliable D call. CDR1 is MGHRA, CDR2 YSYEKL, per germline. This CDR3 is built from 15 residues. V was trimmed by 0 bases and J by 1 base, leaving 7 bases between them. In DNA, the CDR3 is TGCGCCAGCAGCCAAGAGGTTGTTTCTGGAAACACCATATATTTT. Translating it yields CASSQEVVSGNTIYF.

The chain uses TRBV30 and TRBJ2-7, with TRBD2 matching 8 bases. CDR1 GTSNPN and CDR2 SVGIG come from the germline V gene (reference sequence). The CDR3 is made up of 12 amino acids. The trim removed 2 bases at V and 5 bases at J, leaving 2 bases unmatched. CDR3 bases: TGTGCCTGGAGTCGGGGGGGCAACGAGCAGTACTTC. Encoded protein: CAWSRGGNEQYF.

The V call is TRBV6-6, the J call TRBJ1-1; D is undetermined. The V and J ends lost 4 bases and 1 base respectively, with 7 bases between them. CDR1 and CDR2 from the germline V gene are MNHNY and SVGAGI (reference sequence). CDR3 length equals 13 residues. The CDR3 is CASSSTKNTEAFF. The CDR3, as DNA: TGTGCCAGCAGTTCGACAAAGAACACTGAAGCTTTCTTT.